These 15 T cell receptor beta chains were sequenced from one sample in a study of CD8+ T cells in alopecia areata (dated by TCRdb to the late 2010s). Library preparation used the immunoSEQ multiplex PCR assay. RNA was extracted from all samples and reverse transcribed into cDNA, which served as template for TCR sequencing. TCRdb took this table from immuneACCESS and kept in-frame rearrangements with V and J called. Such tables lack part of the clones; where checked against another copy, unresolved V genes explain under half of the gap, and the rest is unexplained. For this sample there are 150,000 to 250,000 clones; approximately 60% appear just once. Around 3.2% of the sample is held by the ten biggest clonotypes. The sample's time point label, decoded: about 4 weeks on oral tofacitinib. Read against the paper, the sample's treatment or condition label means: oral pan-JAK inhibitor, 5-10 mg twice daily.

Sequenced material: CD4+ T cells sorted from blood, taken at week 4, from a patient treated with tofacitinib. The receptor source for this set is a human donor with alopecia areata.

The DNA for the CDR3 is TGTGCCAGCCGGGGACAGGGCGAGTTGGGGACCCAGTACTTC. Encoded protein: CASRGQGELGTQYF. The V gene is TRBV27, the J gene TRBJ2-5; 9 positions agree with TRBD1. The CDR3 is made up of 14 amino acids. Germline CDR1 and CDR2: MNHEY and SMNVEV (reference sequence). V gave up 8 bases and J gave up 7 bases; unmatched junction bases: 11.

CDR3 in DNA: TGTGCCAGCAGCTCTCAGGGTAGGGGGAACCCAGGACGTACCCAGTACTTC. Its protein is CASSSQGRGNPGRTQYF. V is TRBV7-2 and J is TRBJ2-5; TRBD1 might be the D (6 bases). Per the germline V gene, CDR1 is SGHTA and CDR2 is FQGNSA. The CDR3 consists of 17 residues. V dropped 4 bases and J dropped 8 bases, with 26 bases sitting between them.

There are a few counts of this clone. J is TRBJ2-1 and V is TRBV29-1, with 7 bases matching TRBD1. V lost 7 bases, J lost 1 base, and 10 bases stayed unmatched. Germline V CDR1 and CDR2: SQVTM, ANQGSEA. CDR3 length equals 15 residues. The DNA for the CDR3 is TGCAGCGGGGGGACGGGACAGCCTTCCTACAATGAGCAGTTCTTC. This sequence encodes CSGGTGQPSYNEQFF.

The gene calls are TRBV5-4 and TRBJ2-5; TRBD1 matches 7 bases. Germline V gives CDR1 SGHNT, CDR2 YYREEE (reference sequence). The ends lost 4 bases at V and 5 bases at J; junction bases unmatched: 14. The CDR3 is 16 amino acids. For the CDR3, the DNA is TGTGCCAGCAGCCCGCGACAGGGAGAGGTTTTGGAGACCCAGTACTTC. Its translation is CASSPRQGEVLETQYF.

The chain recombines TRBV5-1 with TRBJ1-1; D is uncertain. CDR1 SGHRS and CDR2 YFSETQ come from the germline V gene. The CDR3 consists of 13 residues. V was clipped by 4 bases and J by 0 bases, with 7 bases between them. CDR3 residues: CASSGPMNTEAFF. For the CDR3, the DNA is TGCGCCAGCAGCGGACCCATGAACACTGAAGCTTTCTTT.

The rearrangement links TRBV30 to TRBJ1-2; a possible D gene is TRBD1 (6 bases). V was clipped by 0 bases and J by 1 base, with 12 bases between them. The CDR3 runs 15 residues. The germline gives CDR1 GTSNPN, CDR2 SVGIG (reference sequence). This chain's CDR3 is CAWSVRQGSNYGYTF. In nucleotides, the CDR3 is TGTGCCTGGAGTGTACGGCAGGGGAGTAACTATGGCTACACCTTC.

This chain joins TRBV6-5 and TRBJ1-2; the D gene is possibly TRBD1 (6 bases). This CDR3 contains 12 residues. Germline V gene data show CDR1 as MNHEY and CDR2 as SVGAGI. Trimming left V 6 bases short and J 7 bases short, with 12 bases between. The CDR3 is CASREDSGGYTF. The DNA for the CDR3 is TGTGCCAGCAGGGAGGACAGCGGTGGCTACACCTTC.

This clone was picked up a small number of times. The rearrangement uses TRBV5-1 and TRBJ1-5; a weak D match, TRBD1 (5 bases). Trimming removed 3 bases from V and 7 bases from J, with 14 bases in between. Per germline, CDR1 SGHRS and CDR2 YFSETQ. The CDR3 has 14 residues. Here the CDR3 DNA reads TGCGCCAGCAGCTGGGACTCAGGGAAACAGCCCCAGCATTTT. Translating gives CASSWDSGKQPQHF.

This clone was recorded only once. The CDR3 here is CASSLYLADGYTF. CDR3 bases: TGTGCCAGCAGCTTGTATCTGGCAGATGGCTACACCTTC. This chain joins TRBV5-6 and TRBJ1-2; no firm D call. V was shortened by 1 base and J by 6 bases, with 10 bases between the two germline ends. CDR3 size: 13 residues. The germline V gene has CDR1 SGHDT and CDR2 YYEEEE.

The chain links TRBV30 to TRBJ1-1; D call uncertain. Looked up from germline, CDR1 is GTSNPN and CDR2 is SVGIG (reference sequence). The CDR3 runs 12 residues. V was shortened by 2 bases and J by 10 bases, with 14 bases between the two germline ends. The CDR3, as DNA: TGTGCCTGGAGTCCCCGGAGGGAAGGAGCTTTCTTT. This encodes CAWSPRREGAFF.

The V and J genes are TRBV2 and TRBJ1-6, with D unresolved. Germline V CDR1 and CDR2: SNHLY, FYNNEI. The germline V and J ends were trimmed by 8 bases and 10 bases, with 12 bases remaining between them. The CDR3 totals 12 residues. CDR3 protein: CASGNLRSPLHF. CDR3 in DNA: TGTGCCAGCGGCAACCTCCGATCACCCCTCCACTTT. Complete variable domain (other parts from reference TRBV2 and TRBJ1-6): EPEVTQTPSHQVTQMGQEVILRCVPISNHLYFYWYRQILGQKVEFLVSFYNNEISEKSEIFDDQFSVERPDGSNFTLKIRSTKLEDSAMYFCASGNLRSPLHFGNGTRLTVT.

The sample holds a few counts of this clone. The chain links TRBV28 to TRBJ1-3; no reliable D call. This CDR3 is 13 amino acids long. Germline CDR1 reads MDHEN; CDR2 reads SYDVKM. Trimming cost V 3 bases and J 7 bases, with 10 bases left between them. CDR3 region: CASSFKVGNTIYF. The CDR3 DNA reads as TGTGCCAGCAGTTTTAAGGTGGGGAACACCATATATTTT.

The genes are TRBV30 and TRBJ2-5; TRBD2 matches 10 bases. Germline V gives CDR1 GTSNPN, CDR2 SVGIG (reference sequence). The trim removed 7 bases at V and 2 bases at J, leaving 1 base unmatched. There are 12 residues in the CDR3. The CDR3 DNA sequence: TGTGCCTCACTAGCGGGGCAAGAGACCCAGTACTTC. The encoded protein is CASLAGQETQYF.

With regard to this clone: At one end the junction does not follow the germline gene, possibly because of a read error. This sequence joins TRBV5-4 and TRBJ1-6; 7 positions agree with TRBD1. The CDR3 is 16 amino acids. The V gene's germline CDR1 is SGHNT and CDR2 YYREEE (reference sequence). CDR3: CASSLGTVSDNSPLHF. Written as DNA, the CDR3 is TGTGCCAGCAGTTTGGGGACAGTGAGCGATAATTCACCCCTCCACTTT.

In DNA form, the CDR3 reads TGTGCCTGGAGCCGAACGTTTACCTCAGATACGCAGTATTTT. Amino acid sequence: CAWSRTFTSDTQYF. The J gene is TRBJ2-3, the V gene TRBV30, with unresolved D. CDR3 length equals 14 residues. V shed 3 bases and J shed 4 bases, with 14 bases lying between them. The germline CDR1 and CDR2 sequences are GTSNPN and SVGIG (reference sequence).